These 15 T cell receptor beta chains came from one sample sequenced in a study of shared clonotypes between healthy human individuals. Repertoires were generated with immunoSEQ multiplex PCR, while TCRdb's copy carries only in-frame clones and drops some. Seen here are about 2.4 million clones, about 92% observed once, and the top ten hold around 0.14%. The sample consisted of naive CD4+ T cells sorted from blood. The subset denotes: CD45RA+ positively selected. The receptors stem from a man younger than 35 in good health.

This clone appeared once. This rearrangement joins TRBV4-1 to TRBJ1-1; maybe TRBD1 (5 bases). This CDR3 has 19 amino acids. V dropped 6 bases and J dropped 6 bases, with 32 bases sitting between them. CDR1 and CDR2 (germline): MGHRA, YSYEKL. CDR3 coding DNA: TGCGCCAGCAGACGAATCGGGGGAAACAGATCCACCCCGTGGGCTGAAGCTTTCTTT. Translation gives CASRRIGGNRSTPWAEAFF.

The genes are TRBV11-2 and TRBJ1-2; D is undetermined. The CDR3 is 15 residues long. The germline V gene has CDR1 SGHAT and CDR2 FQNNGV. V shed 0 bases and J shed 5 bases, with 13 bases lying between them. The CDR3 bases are TGTGCCAGCAGCTTAGAAATGGGCGGAGGGTATGGCTACACCTTC. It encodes CASSLEMGGGYGYTF.

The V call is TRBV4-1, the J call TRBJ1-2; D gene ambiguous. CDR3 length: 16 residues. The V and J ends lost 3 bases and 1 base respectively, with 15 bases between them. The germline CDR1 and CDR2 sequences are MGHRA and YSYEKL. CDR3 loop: CASSHPKGGHNYGYTF. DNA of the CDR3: TGCGCCAGCAGCCACCCGAAGGGCGGCCATAACTATGGCTACACCTTC.

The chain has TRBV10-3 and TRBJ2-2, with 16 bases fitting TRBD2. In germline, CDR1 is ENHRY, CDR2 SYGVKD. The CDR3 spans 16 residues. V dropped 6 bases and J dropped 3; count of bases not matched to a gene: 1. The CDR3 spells CAIRGLAGGDTGELFF. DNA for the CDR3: TGTGCCATCAGGGGACTAGCGGGAGGGGACACCGGGGAGCTGTTTTTT.

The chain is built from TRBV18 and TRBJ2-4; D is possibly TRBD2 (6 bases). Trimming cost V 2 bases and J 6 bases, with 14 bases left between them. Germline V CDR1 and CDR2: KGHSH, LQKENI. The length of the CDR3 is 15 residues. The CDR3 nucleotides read TGTGCCAGCTCACCAGGTGGGGGGTCCGGAAACATTCAGTACTTC. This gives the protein CASSPGGGSGNIQYF.

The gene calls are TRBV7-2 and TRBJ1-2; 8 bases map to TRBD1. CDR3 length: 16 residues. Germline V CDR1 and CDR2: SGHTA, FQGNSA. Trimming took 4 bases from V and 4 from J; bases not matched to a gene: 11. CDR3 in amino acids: CASSSSQGVSFYGYTF. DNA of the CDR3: TGTGCCAGCAGCTCTTCACAGGGGGTATCATTCTATGGCTACACCTTC.

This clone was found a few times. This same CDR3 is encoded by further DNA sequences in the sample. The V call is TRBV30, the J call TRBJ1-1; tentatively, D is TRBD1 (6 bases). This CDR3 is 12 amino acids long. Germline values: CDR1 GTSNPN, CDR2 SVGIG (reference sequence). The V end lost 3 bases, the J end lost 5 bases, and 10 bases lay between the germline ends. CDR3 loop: CAWRGGRTEAFF. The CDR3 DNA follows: TGTGCCTGGAGAGGGGGACGGACTGAAGCTTTCTTT. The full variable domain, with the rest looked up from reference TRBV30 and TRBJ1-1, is SQTIHQWPATLVQPVGSPLSLECTVEGTSNPNLYWYRQAAGRGLQLLFYSVGIGQISSEVPQNLSASRPQDRQFILSSKKLLLSDSGFYLCAWRGGRTEAFFGQGTRLTVV.

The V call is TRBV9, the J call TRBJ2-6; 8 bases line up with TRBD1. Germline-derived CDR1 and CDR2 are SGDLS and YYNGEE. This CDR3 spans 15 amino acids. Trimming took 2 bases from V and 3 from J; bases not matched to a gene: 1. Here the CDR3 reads CASSVGTGGANVLTF. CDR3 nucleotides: TGTGCCAGCAGCGTCGGGACAGGTGGGGCCAACGTCCTGACTTTC.

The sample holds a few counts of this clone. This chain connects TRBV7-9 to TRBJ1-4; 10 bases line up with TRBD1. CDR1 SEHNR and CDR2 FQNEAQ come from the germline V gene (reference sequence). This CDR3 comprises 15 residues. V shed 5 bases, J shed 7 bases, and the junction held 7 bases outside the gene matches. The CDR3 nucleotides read TGTGCCAGCAGCGCCCGACAGGGGGCGACTGAAAAACTGTTTTTT. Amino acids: CASSARQGATEKLFF.

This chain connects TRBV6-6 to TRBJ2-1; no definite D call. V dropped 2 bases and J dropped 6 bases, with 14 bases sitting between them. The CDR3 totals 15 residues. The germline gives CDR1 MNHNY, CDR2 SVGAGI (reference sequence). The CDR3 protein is CASSYDGPGSNEQFF. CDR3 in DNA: TGTGCCAGCAGTTACGACGGCCCGGGTAGCAATGAGCAGTTCTTC.

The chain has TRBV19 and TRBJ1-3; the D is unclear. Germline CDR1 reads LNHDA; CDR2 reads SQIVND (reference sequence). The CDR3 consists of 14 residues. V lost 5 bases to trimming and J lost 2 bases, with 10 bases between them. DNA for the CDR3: TGTGCCAGTAGTTTACTGACTCCTGGAAACACCATATATTTT. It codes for CASSLLTPGNTIYF.

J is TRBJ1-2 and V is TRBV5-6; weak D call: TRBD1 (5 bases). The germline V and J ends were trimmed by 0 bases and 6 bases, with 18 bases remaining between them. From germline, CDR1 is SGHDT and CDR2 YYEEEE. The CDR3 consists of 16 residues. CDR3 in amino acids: CASSLVRDLLLNGYTF. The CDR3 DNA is TGTGCCAGCAGCTTGGTTAGGGACCTTCTCCTTAATGGCTACACCTTC.

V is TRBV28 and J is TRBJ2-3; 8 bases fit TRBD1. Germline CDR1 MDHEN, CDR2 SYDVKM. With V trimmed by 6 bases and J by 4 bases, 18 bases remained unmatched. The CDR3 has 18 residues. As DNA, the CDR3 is TGTGCCAGCAGGGGGCCAGGGTCCGGACAGGGTTTTTCAGATACGCAGTATTTT. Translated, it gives CASRGPGSGQGFSDTQYF. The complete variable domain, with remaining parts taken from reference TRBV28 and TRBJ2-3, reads DVKVTQSSRYLVKRTGEKVFLECVQDMDHENMFWYRQDPGLGLRLIYFSYDVKMKEKGDIPEGYSVSREKKERFSLILESASTNQTSMYLCASRGPGSGQGFSDTQYFGPGTRLTVL.

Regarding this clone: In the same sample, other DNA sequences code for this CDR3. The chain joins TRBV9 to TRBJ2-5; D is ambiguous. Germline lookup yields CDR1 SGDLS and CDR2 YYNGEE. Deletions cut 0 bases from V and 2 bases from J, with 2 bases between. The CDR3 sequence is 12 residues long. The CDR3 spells CASSVGQETQYF. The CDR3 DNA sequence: TGTGCCAGCAGCGTAGGACAAGAGACCCAGTACTTC.

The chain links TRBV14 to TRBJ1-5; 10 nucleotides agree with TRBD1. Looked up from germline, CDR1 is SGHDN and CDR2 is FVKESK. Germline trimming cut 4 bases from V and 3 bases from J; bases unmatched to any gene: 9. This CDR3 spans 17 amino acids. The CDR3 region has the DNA TGTGCCAGCAGCCGCGAGGACAGGGGGAGGAACAATCAGCCCCAGCATTTT. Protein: CASSREDRGRNNQPQHF.